The 6 T cell receptor beta chains given below trace back to one sample, sequenced in a study of breast tumors, draining lymph nodes, adjacent tissues. Samples came from axillary lymph nodes draining the breast cancer. TCRdb re-derived calls from the multiplex PCR reads in MiXCR, one entry per CDR3 protein. The profile shows approximately 170,000 distinct CDR3 sequences, about 30% of them singletons. Sequencing input: axillary lymph node tissue. The receptors here all came from a female donor with breast cancer. Some clones in this sample may be carry-over from other donors' samples.

This clonotype appeared many times. This chain uses TRBV6-6 with TRBJ1-5; 10 positions match TRBD1. Germline CDR1 reads MNHNY; CDR2 reads SVGAGI (reference sequence). The length of the CDR3 is 15 residues. V dropped 5 bases and J dropped 5; count of bases not matched to a gene: 6. The CDR3 DNA is TGTGCCAGCAGTAACTACGGACAGGGGGATCAGCCCCAGCATTTT. Protein: CASSNYGQGDQPQHF.

This clonotype was recorded many times. The genes are TRBV2 and TRBJ2-1, with 14 bases lining up with TRBD2. The germline V gene has CDR1 SNHLY and CDR2 FYNNEI. V was pared by 4 bases and J by 8 bases, with 7 bases of the junction left unmatched. The CDR3 has 16 residues. CDR3 residues: CASSALTSGRVDEQFF. The CDR3 nucleotides read TGTGCCAGCAGTGCACTGACTAGCGGGAGGGTCGATGAGCAGTTCTTC. Supplemented by reference TRBV2 and TRBJ2-1, the full variable domain reads EPEVTQTPSHQVTQMGQEVILRCVPISNHLYFYWYRQILGQKVEFLVSFYNNEISEKSEIFDDQFSVERPDGSNFTLKIRSTKLEDSAMYFCASSALTSGRVDEQFFGPGTRLTVL.

On this clonotype itself: This may come from a read error, since a much larger clone is one base off. The chain has TRBV27 and TRBJ1-4; the D is unclear. The germline V gene has CDR1 MNHEY and CDR2 SMNVEV (reference sequence). This CDR3 comprises 11 residues. Trimming removed 5 bases from V and 4 bases from J, with 2 bases in between. Here the CDR3 reads CASSSNEKLFF. The DNA for the CDR3 is TGTGCCAGCAGTAGTAATGAAAAACTGTTTTTT.

The chain has TRBV12-3 or TRBV12-4 and TRBJ2-7; TRBD1 agrees at 10 bases. The ends lost 6 bases at V and 0 bases at J; junction bases unmatched: 8. The CDR3 is 16 amino acids. CDR3 sequence (DNA): TGTGCCAGCAGCTCCGAGACAGGGGGCCACTCCTACGAGCAGTACTTC. Residues: CASSSETGGHSYEQYF.

About this clonotype itself: The conserved final phenylalanine or tryptophan is absent from the CDR3, which likely points to a read error. This chain uses TRBV7-9 with TRBJ2-4; 7 bases match TRBD1. The V and J ends lost 5 bases and 8 bases, in that order; junction bases with no gene match: 9. CDR3 size: 14 residues. Germline values: CDR1 SEHNR, CDR2 FQNEAQ (reference sequence). The CDR3 sequence is CASSPGTDRHIQYL. CDR3 DNA: TGTGCCAGCAGCCCAGGGACGGACAGGCACATTCAGTACCTC.

This clonotype was recorded at least ten times. The chain is built from TRBV24-1 and TRBJ2-1, with TRBD2 matching over 9 bases. Germline CDR1 KGHDR, CDR2 SFDVKD. The CDR3 has 15 residues. V was clipped by 3 bases and J by 10 bases; unmatched bases: 9. The CDR3: CATSDPSGAGREQFF. CDR3 bases: TGTGCCACCAGTGATCCTAGCGGGGCGGGGAGGGAGCAGTTCTTC.